This T cell receptor beta chain was captured in a study of blood T cells in healthy people across ages. Through a sample-barcoded 5' primer and a J-beta primer mix, a second PCR was run for about 6 to 11 cycles. Each CDR3 protein gets one entry after TCRdb re-called the 5' RACE reads with MiXCR. The sample records about 1 million distinct CDR3 sequences, 40% to 50% being singletons. The study's findings and limits: Unknown donor CMV status possibly confounded expanded clonotype changes.

Per individual sample, total RNA of at least 5 micrograms was extracted. Trimming took off 6 bases at V and 4 bases at J, with 25 bases between the two ends. The CDR3 has 18 residues. This clonotype was recorded a few times. Antigen specificity is unknown. The sequencing sample was made of blood. This chain joins TRBV12-3 or TRBV12-4 and TRBJ1-5, with a possible D match to TRBD1 (5 bases). This TCR was recovered from a woman aged 60 to 75 in good health. Written as DNA, the CDR3 is TGTGCCAGCAGCCTGGTAACCCGGGACCTCCGGGCGAATCAGCCCCAGCATTTT. Amino acids: CASSLVTRDLRANQPQHF.